This T cell receptor (beta chain) was profiled in a study of siplizumab effects on memory and regulatory T cells. General study findings and limits: Unstimulated naive T cells seemed to show more diversity than memory cells did, and they also seemed to be among the major contributors to the alloresponse. Siplizumab significantly reduced alloreactive sequences traceable to unstimulated CD4+ memory cells.

Only in-frame clones appear in the TCRdb table, and some are missing; sequencing was by immunoSEQ multiplex PCR. The sample includes 6,500 to 7,500 clones, about a third of them seen just once. This clone rates as medium-sized (0.01 to 0.1%). Its antigen is unidentified. Cells from the mixed lymphocyte reaction underwent coculture for 6 days at 37 degrees C. There are 13 residues in the CDR3. Trimming removed 5 bases from V and 14 bases from J; junction bases left unmatched: 4. Looked up from germline, CDR1 is SGHAT and CDR2 is FQNNGV. V is TRBV11-2 and J is TRBJ2-2; 14 bases fit TRBD2. Material: CFSE-low (dividing) CD8+ T cells sorted from an allogeneic mixed lymphocyte reaction. The clonotype was recovered from a human donor in good health; the cells came from an allogeneic mixed lymphocyte reaction. The CDR3 protein is CASSTGLAGGLFF. The CDR3 DNA is TGTGCCAGCAGCACAGGACTAGCGGGAGGTCTGTTTTTT.